The 5 T cell receptor beta chains presented below share a single source sample, sequenced in a study of patients and donors after allogeneic stem cell transplantation. One entry per CDR3 protein, called by TCRdb with MiXCR from the RT-PCR reads. The data contain 390,000 or so distinct CDR3 sequences, 16% of them seen just once; the ten biggest clones take up around 6.8%. Sequencing was done on a sample of blood, either unsorted or a sorted T cell fraction (not recorded which). The receptor set was obtained from a human donor who was either an allogeneic HSCT recipient or a stem cell or donor lymphocyte infusion donor (not recorded which). It is not recorded whose cells these are; they may come from a transplant donor.

The chain carries TRBV19 and TRBJ2-7; 7 bases match TRBD1. This CDR3 region has 15 residues. V shed 3 bases, J shed 2 bases, and the junction held 7 bases outside the gene matches. Germline CDR1 and CDR2: LNHDA and SQIVND (reference sequence). CDR3 nucleotides: TGTGCCAGTAGTATTTTGTCAGGGGGAACCTACGAGCAGTACTTC. This codes for CASSILSGGTYEQYF.

This clonotype was seen a handful of times. This chain joins TRBV18 and TRBJ1-1, with unresolved D. V was clipped by 3 bases and J by 8 bases, with 10 bases between them. The CDR3 runs 12 residues. The V gene's germline CDR1 is KGHSH and CDR2 LQKENI. In nucleotides, the CDR3 is TGTGCCAGCTCACCCCGAACGTTAGAAGCTTTCTTT. It codes for CASSPRTLEAFF.

The genes are TRBV6-6 and TRBJ1-6; D gene unclear. Between the trimmed V and J ends, which lost 2 bases and 9 bases, there was a span of 2 bases. Per germline, CDR1 MNHNY and CDR2 SVGAGI (reference sequence). The CDR3 is 11 residues long. The CDR3 sequence is CASSYGSPLHF. The CDR3 bases are TGTGCCAGCAGTTACGGTTCACCCCTCCACTTT.

This clonotype came up a few times. The V and J genes are TRBV2 and TRBJ1-5; D gene ambiguous. From germline, CDR1 is SNHLY and CDR2 FYNNEI. The CDR3 has 14 residues. The V gene lost 4 bases and the J gene lost 5 bases, with 12 bases spanning the gap. CDR3 protein: CASSVGERDQPQHF. CDR3 coding DNA: TGTGCCAGCAGTGTCGGGGAGAGGGATCAGCCCCAGCATTTT.

The chain carries TRBV6-1 and TRBJ2-2; tentative D call: TRBD2 (6 bases). The CDR3 totals 14 residues. Germline assignment: CDR1 MNHNS and CDR2 SASEGT. Trimming removed 8 bases from V and 7 bases from J, with 17 bases in between. The CDR3, as DNA: TGTGCCAGCGGGAGGAACCCGAGGGGCGGGGAGCTGTTTTTT. Translation: CASGRNPRGGELFF.